These T cell receptor beta chains were read from a single sample in a study of coeliac disease. Sequencing used immunoSEQ multiplex PCR; TCRdb keeps in-frame clones, though not all of them. The sample has more than 6,500 clones, around 73% seen once. Sequencing input: lamina propria lymphocytes from the gut. These receptors all come from a man aged 30 to 39 with celiac disease. CDR3s include the opening cysteine and the closing phenylalanine or tryptophan. The D gene is left open where the match is weak. Not every row has a clone size; where given, it reads once, few, many or a size class.

abundance	v_gene	d_gene	j_gene	CDR3aa	CDR3nt
NA	TRBV7-2	NA	TRBJ2-7	CASSFGQGNREQYF	TGTGCCAGCAGCTTCGGGCAGGGCAATAGGGAGCAGTACTTC
NA	TRBV5-6	TRBD1	TRBJ1-5	CASSVGGRGSGQPQHF	TGTGCCAGCAGCGTCGGGGGCAGGGGGAGTGGACAGCCCCAGCATTTT
NA	TRBV7-2	NA	TRBJ2-7	CASSLITRGEQYF	TGTGCCAGCAGCTTAATTACGCGGGGCGAGCAGTACTTC
NA	TRBV6-6	NA	TRBJ2-5	CASTGQETQYF	TGTGCCAGCACCGGGCAAGAGACCCAGTACTTC
NA	TRBV4-2	NA	TRBJ2-7	CASSHESGRELSYEQYF	TGTGCCAGCAGCCACGAGAGTGGCAGGGAACTCTCCTACGAGCAGTACTTC
NA	TRBV27	TRBD2	TRBJ2-7	CASRGRADEQYF	TGTGCCAGCAGGGGGAGGGCCGACGAGCAGTACTTC
NA	TRBV6-1	TRBD1	TRBJ1-5	CASSMGTGVQPQHF	TGTGCCAGCAGTATGGGGACAGGGGTTCAGCCCCAGCATTTT
once	TRBV18	TRBD1	TRBJ1-3	CASSPSGTGGNTIYF	TGTGCCAGCTCACCCTCTGGGACAGGGGGAAACACCATATATTTT
few	TRBV9	NA	TRBJ2-5	CASSVGGQGETQYF	TGTGCCAGCAGCGTAGGTGGTCAGGGGGAGACCCAGTACTTC
NA	TRBV7-9	TRBD1	TRBJ2-5	CASSRDRGRETQYF	TGTGCCAGCAGCCGAGACAGGGGGCGAGAGACCCAGTACTTC
few	TRBV27	NA	TRBJ1-1	CASSSLRNTAKAFF	TGTGCCAGCAGTTCCCTACGCAATACCGCTAAAGCTTTCTTT
NA	TRBV6-1	NA	TRBJ1-5	CASTWRGEGNQPQHF	TGTGCCAGCACTTGGAGGGGCGAGGGCAATCAGCCCCAGCATTTT
NA	TRBV21-1	NA	TRBJ1-1	CASSVRFRGATEAFF	TGTGCCAGCAGCGTCCGCTTCAGGGGTGCGACTGAAGCTTTCTTT
once	TRBV7-9	NA	TRBJ1-3	CASSFSRGSGNTIYF	TGTGCCAGCAGCTTTTCAAGGGGCTCTGGAAACACCATATATTTT
NA	TRBV2	NA	TRBJ2-7	CASKRDIPYEQYF	TGTGCCAGCAAGCGGGACATACCCTACGAGCAGTACTTC
NA	TRBV9	NA	TRBJ2-2	CASSPGDTTGELFF	TGTGCCAGCAGCCCCGGGGACACCACCGGGGAGCTGTTTTTT
once	TRBV5-1	TRBD2	TRBJ2-3	CASSTRTSGSSDTQYF	TGCGCCAGCAGCACCCGGACTAGCGGGAGCTCAGATACGCAGTATTTT
NA	TRBV7-3	NA	TRBJ2-5	CASSLISSETQYF	TGTGCCAGCAGCTTAATCTCGTCAGAGACCCAGTACTTC
NA	TRBV7-2	NA	TRBJ2-1	CASSSDYPNFNEQFF	TGTGCCAGCAGCTCGGACTACCCTAACTTCAATGAGCAGTTCTTC
NA	TRBV5-6	NA	TRBJ1-2	CASSLDSGLYGYTF	TGTGCCAGCAGCTTGGATTCGGGACTTTATGGCTACACCTTC
NA	TRBV4-1	NA	TRBJ1-2	CASSQDPGGRGYTF	TGCGCCAGCAGCCAAGATCCTGGTGGTCGGGGCTACACCTTC
NA	TRBV27	NA	TRBJ2-7	CASTQFSGARTLYEQYF	TGTGCCAGCACCCAATTTTCAGGGGCGCGGACTCTCTACGAGCAGTACTTC
NA	TRBV7-3	TRBD1	TRBJ2-3	CASSYSPDRDEDTQYF	TGTGCCAGCAGCTACTCACCAGACAGGGATGAAGATACGCAGTATTTT
once	TRBV28	NA	TRBJ2-7	CASSLGAGYEQYF	TGTGCCAGCAGTCTGGGGGCCGGCTACGAGCAGTACTTC
NA	TRBV28	TRBD1	TRBJ1-2	CASLPPGQGYGYTF	TGTGCCAGCCTCCCCCCGGGACAGGGGTATGGCTACACCTTC
NA	TRBV5-5	TRBD1	TRBJ2-2	CASSSLPTGGTGELFF	TGTGCCAGCAGCTCACTACCGACAGGGGGCACCGGGGAGCTGTTTTTT
NA	TRBV27	NA	TRBJ2-7	CASSSTYEQYF	TGTGCCAGCAGTTCAACCTACGAGCAGTACTTC
NA	TRBV4-1	TRBD1	TRBJ1-4	CASSQGTGNEKLFF	TGCGCCAGCAGCCAAGGGACAGGGAATGAAAAACTGTTTTTT
once	TRBV11-2	TRBD2	TRBJ2-1	CASSTTLSGSSYNEQFF	TGTGCCAGCAGCACAACCCTGAGCGGGAGCTCCTACAATGAGCAGTTCTTC
NA	TRBV2	TRBD1	TRBJ2-1	CASSEGPGTGDGRPFF	TGTGCCAGCAGTGAAGGGCCCGGGACAGGGGACGGGAGGCCGTTCTTC